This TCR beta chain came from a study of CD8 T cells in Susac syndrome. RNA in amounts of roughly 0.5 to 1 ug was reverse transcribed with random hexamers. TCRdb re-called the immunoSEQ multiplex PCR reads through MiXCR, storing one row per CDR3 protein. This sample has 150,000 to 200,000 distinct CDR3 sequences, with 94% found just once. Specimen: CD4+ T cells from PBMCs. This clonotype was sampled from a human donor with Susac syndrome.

DNA of the CDR3: TGTGCCAGCAACGGACCGTGGAACTATGGCTACACCTTC. The encoded protein is CASNGPWNYGYTF. The V and J genes are TRBV25-1 and TRBJ1-2; D call uncertain. The germline CDR1 and CDR2 sequences are MGHDK and SYGVNS. CDR3 size: 13 residues. V was shortened by 7 bases and J by 2 bases, with 11 bases between the two germline ends.